Listed below are T cell receptor beta chains from one sample, sequenced in a study of cytomegalovirus exposure and HLA in healthy donors. Sequencing used immunoSEQ multiplex PCR; TCRdb keeps in-frame clones, though not all of them. The sample includes over 150,000 clones, 70% to 75% of them seen just once. The sequencing sample was made of PBMCs. Receptors originate from a woman aged 25 to 45 in good health and CMV-seropositive. Each CDR3 is given with its conserved first and last residue. D genes are given only for firm matches. Size is stated for part of the rows, as once, few or many counts, or as a class when the clone is expanded.

j_call clone_size d_call v_call cdr3_aa cdr3_nt
TRBJ2-3 NA TRBD2 TRBV4-1 CASSQEGTGGYTDTQYF TGCGCCAGCAGCCAAGAAGGAACGGGAGGGTACACAGATACGCAGTATTTT
TRBJ1-1 NA TRBD1 TRBV28 CASRREEGAWNTEAFF TGTGCCAGCAGGAGGGAGGAGGGGGCTTGGAACACTGAAGCTTTCTTT
TRBJ2-2 NA TRBD1 TRBV5-1 CASSITWTGMNTGELFF TGCGCCAGCAGCATTACCTGGACAGGAATGAACACCGGGGAGCTGTTTTTT
TRBJ2-3 NA TRBD2 TRBV6-1 CASSDRGGKEPDTQYF TGTGCCAGCAGTGACCGGGGGGGTAAGGAACCAGATACGCAGTATTTT
TRBJ2-7 NA NA TRBV5-1 CASSLVEGHEQYF TGCGCCAGCAGCTTGGTGGAGGGTCACGAGCAGTACTTC
TRBJ2-3 NA TRBD2 TRBV28 CASSLFFVWLAESTDTQYF TGTGCCAGCAGTTTATTCTTTGTTTGGCTAGCGGAGAGCACAGATACGCAGTATTTT
TRBJ2-3 NA TRBD2 TRBV7-7 CASSQGLALTDTQYF TGTGCCAGCAGTCAGGGACTAGCCCTCACAGATACGCAGTATTTT
TRBJ2-3 NA TRBD2 TRBV6-1 CASRYWASGPDTQYF TGTGCCAGCAGATATTGGGCTAGCGGTCCAGATACGCAGTATTTT
TRBJ1-5 NA NA TRBV6-1 CASSEAYSRGKPQHF TGTGCCAGCAGTGAAGCTTACAGTCGGGGTAAGCCCCAGCATTTT
TRBJ2-1 NA TRBD2 TRBV19 CASSSSGSGNEQFF TGTGCCAGTAGTTCTAGCGGGTCGGGAAATGAGCAGTTCTTC
TRBJ2-1 NA NA TRBV9 CASSVVGARRSNEQFF TGTGCCAGCAGCGTGGTTGGGGCGCGCCGGAGCAATGAGCAGTTCTTC
TRBJ2-3 few TRBD2 TRBV10-3 CAHKPGSGTTDTQYF TGTGCCCACAAGCCCGGCAGCGGGACCACAGATACGCAGTATTTT
TRBJ1-5 NA NA TRBV6-5 CASQGEATSNQPQHF TGTGCCAGCCAAGGGGAGGCCACTAGCAATCAGCCCCAGCATTTT
TRBJ1-2 NA NA TRBV27 CASIGVRRGGYTF TGTGCCAGCATAGGTGTCAGGCGGGGCGGCTACACCTTC
TRBJ1-1 NA TRBD1 TRBV5-6 CASRGTGGATEAFF TGTGCCAGCAGAGGGACAGGGGGCGCGACTGAAGCTTTCTTT
TRBJ1-2 NA NA TRBV7-9 CASSLSTERGYTF TGTGCCAGCAGCTTGTCAACCGAGCGCGGCTACACCTTC
TRBJ2-1 NA TRBD2 TRBV27 CAPLREREGPSSYNEQFF TGTGCCCCCCTCCGAGAGCGGGAGGGACCCAGCTCCTACAATGAGCAGTTCTTC
TRBJ2-5 NA TRBD2 TRBV11-3 CASSPGTSGEETQYF TGTGCCAGCAGCCCCGGGACTAGCGGGGAAGAGACCCAGTACTTC
TRBJ2-5 NA NA TRBV29-1 CSAGGGGLETQYF TGCAGCGCGGGGGGCGGGGGCCTAGAGACCCAGTACTTC
TRBJ2-1 NA NA TRBV19 CASSILKSSYNEQFF TGTGCCAGTAGTATTCTTAAGAGCTCCTACAATGAGCAGTTCTTC
TRBJ2-1 few NA TRBV7-9 CASSLQITYNEQFF TGTGCCAGCAGCTTACAGATTACCTACAATGAGCAGTTCTTC
TRBJ2-2 NA TRBD1 TRBV5-6 CASSPITGELNTGELFF TGTGCCAGCAGCCCCATCACAGGGGAGCTGAACACCGGGGAGCTGTTTTTT
TRBJ2-7 once NA TRBV27 CASSSPRTVLREQYF TGTGCCAGCAGTTCCCCCCGGACAGTACTGCGGGAGCAGTACTTC
TRBJ2-1 NA NA TRBV9 CASSVEAGWGEQFF TGTGCCAGCAGCGTAGAGGCAGGGTGGGGTGAGCAGTTCTTC
TRBJ2-1 few TRBD2 TRBV28 CASSSALSSGIYNEQFF TGTGCCAGCAGTTCTGCCCTATCCAGCGGGATCTACAATGAGCAGTTCTTC
TRBJ2-5 NA TRBD1 TRBV10-1 CASSDPGTDETQYF TGCGCCAGCAGTGATCCCGGGACAGACGAGACCCAGTACTTC
TRBJ2-6 few NA TRBV11-2 CASSPTVPSGANVLTF TGTGCCAGCAGCCCGACAGTGCCCTCTGGGGCCAACGTCCTGACTTTC
TRBJ2-1 NA NA TRBV15 CATRRETAYNEQFF TGTGCCACCAGGAGGGAGACGGCATACAATGAGCAGTTCTTC
TRBJ2-7 once NA TRBV9 CASSVGSGSRKYF NA
TRBJ1-2 NA NA TRBV4-2 CASSQDAAGAGYGYTF TGTGCCAGCAGCCAAGATGCAGCAGGGGCAGGCTATGGCTACACCTTC
TRBJ1-1 NA NA TRBV7-2 CASSLVRGANTEAFF TGTGCCAGCAGCTTAGTTCGGGGGGCGAACACTGAAGCTTTCTTT
TRBJ2-7 few TRBD2 TRBV4-1 CASSQVILADSYEQYF TGCGCCAGCAGCCAAGTAATCCTAGCGGACTCCTACGAGCAGTACTTC
TRBJ2-3 NA NA TRBV28 CASSFQGTDTQYF TGTGCCAGCAGTTTTCAGGGCACAGATACGCAGTATTTT
TRBJ2-2 NA TRBD2 TRBV19 CASSMPGRAGELFF TGTGCCAGTAGTATGCCAGGGAGGGCCGGGGAGCTGTTTTTT
TRBJ1-1 NA NA TRBV6-1 CASSEQAAMNTEAFF TGTGCCAGCAGTGAACAGGCCGCGATGAACACTGAAGCTTTCTTT
TRBJ2-5 NA TRBD1 TRBV11-2 CASSYYRGLGETQYF TGTGCCAGCAGCTACTACAGGGGCCTGGGGGAGACCCAGTACTTC
TRBJ1-5 few TRBD1 TRBV6-5 CASRPTGGTQPQHF TGTGCCAGCAGACCCACAGGGGGCACGCAGCCCCAGCATTTT
TRBJ2-1 NA NA TRBV5-6 CASDAGTPNEQFF TGTGCCAGCGACGCAGGGACACCCAATGAGCAGTTCTTC
TRBJ2-6 few NA TRBV14 CASSPQASGANVLTF TGTGCCAGCAGTCCACAGGCCTCTGGGGCCAACGTCCTGACTTTC
TRBJ2-3 once TRBD2 TRBV2 CASSEWAGGPRDTQYF TGTGCCAGCAGTGAATGGGCGGGAGGCCCCAGGGATACGCAGTATTTT
TRBJ1-5 NA TRBD1 TRBV19 CASSFPGQGGNQPQHF TGTGCCAGTAGTTTCCCCGGACAGGGTGGCAATCAGCCCCAGCATTTT
TRBJ2-6 NA TRBD2 TRBV5-1 CASPAGTSDSGANVLTF TGCGCCAGCCCTGCCGGGACTAGTGATTCTGGGGCCAACGTCCTGACTTTC
TRBJ2-7 NA TRBD1 TRBV15 CATSRVQGNDEQYF TGTGCCACCAGCAGAGTACAGGGGAACGACGAGCAGTACTTC
TRBJ2-1 NA NA TRBV9 CASSPTLATNEQFF TGTGCCAGTAGCCCCACTCTAGCGACCAATGAGCAGTTCTTC
TRBJ1-5 NA NA TRBV19 CASSIGGWGNQPQHF TGTGCCAGTAGTATCGGGGGATGGGGCAATCAGCCCCAGCATTTT
TRBJ1-1 NA NA TRBV28 CASSPTEMNTEAFF TGTGCCAGCAGTCCTACAGAGATGAACACTGAAGCTTTCTTT
TRBJ2-7 NA TRBD1 TRBV19 CASSIALDRALYEQYF TGTGCCAGTAGTATAGCCCTAGACAGGGCCCTCTACGAGCAGTACTTC